This TCR beta chain was profiled in a study of identifying expanded T cells in peripheral blood. Sequencing was performed with immunoSEQ multiplex PCR; in TCRdb, only in-frame clones are kept and a portion is missing. This sample carries 70,000 to 100,000 clones, 88% of them seen once, and the ten largest clones take 19%. The V gene lost 2 bases and the J gene lost 0 bases, with 9 bases spanning the gap. This CDR3 spans 15 amino acids. Germline V gene data show CDR1 as MNHNY and CDR2 as SVGAGI (reference sequence). This chain connects TRBV6-6 to TRBJ2-3, with D possibly matching TRBD1 (5 bases). Sequencing input: blood. The origin of this receptor is a person aged 18 to 70 in good health. CDR3 sequence: CASSYGRDSTDTQYF. The CDR3 DNA reads as TGTGCCAGCAGTTACGGCAGGGATAGCACAGATACGCAGTATTTT.